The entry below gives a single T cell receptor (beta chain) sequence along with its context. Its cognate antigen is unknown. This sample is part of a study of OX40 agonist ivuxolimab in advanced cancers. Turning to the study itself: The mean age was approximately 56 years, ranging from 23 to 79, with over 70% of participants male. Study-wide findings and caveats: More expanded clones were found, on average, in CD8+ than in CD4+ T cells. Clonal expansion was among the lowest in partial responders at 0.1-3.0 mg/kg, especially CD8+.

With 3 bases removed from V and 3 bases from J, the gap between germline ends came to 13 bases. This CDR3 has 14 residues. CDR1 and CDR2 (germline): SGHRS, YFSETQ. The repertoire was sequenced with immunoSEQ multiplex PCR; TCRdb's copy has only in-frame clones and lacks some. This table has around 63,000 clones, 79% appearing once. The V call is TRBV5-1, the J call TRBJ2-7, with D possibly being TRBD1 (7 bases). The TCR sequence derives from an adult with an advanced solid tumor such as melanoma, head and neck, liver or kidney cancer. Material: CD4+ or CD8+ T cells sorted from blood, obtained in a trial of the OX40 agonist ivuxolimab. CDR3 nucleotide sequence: TGCGCCAGCAGCTCCCCCAGGGGGGACTACGAGCAGTACTTC. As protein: CASSSPRGDYEQYF. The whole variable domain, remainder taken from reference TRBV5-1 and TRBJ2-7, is KAGVTQTPRYLIKTRGQQVTLSCSPISGHRSVSWYQQTPGQGLQFLFEYFSETQRNKGNFPGRFSGRQFSNSRSEMNVSTLELGDSALYLCASSSPRGDYEQYFGPGTRLTVT.